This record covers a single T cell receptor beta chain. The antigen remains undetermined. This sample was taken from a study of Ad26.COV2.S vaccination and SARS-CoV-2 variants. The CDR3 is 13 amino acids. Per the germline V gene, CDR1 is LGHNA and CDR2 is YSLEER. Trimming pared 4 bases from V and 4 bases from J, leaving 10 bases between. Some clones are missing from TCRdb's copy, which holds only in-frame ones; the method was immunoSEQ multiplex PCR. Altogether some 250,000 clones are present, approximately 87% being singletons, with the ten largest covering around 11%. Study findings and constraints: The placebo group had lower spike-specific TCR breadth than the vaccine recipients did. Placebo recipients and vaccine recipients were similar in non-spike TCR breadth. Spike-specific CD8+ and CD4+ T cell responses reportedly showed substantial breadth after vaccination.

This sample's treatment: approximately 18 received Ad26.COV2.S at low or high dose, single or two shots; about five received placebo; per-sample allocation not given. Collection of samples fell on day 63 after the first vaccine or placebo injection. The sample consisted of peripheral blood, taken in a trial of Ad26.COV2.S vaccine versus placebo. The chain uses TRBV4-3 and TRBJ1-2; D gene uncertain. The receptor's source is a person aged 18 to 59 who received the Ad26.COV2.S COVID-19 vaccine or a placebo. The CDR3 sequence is CASSRDTSYGYTF. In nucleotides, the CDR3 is TGCGCCAGCAGCCGAGACACGAGCTATGGCTACACCTTC.